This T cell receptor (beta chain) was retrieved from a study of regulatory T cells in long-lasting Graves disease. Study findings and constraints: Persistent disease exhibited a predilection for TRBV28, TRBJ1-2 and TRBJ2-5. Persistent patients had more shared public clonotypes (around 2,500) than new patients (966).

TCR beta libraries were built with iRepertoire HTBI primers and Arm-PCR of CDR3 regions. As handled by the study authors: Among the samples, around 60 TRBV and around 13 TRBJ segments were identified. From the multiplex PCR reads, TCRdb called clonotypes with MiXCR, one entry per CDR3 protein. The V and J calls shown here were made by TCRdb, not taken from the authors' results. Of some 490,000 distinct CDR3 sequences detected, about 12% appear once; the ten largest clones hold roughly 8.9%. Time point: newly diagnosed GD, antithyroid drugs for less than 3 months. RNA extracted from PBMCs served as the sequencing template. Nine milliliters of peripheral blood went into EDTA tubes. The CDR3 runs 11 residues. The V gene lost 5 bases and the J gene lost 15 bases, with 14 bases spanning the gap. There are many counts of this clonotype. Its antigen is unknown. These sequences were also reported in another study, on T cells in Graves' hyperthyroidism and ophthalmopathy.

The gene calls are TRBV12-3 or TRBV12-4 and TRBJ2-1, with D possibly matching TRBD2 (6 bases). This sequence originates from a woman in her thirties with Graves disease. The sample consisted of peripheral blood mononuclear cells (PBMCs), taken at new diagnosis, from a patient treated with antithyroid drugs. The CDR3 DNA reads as TGTGCCAGCAGTCAGCGACTAGGGCTGTTCTTC. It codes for CASSQRLGLFF.